The T cell receptor beta chain under discussion was sequenced for a study of T cell responses to AZD1222 COVID-19 vaccine. Whole-study results and caveats: Only a handful of AZD1222 recipients tested seropositive at baseline. Two AZD1222 doses significantly raised spike-specific TCR breadth and depth over controls. Clonal diversity was possibly underestimated; the donors were predominantly white British and more often female. None of the repertoires were sampled until the peak T cell response had passed.

Sequencing used immunoSEQ multiplex PCR; TCRdb keeps in-frame clones, though not all of them. Among about 120,000 clones, 65% to 90% were seen once, and the ten largest hold approximately 7.5%. On this clone itself: Antigen unknown.

This CDR3 region has 14 residues. Germline CDR1 is SEHNR and CDR2 is FQNEAQ (reference sequence). V dropped 5 bases and J dropped 6 bases, with 13 bases sitting between them. The clonotype comes from an adult in good health. The sample in question was peripheral blood, obtained on day 0 of AZD1222 vaccination. The rearrangement joins TRBV7-9 to TRBJ2-2, with D perhaps TRBD1 or TRBD2 (5 bases each). CDR3 amino acids: CASSPSGTPGELFF. The CDR3 nucleotides read TGTGCCAGCAGCCCCTCGGGGACGCCCGGGGAGCTGTTTTTT.